The 20 T cell receptor beta chains reported below all come from one sample, sequenced in a study of T cell clonality in common variable immunodeficiency. Clones were sequenced by immunoSEQ multiplex PCR, and TCRdb holds only the in-frame ones, with some missing. The sample shows roughly 42,000 clones, none of them appearing just once. These receptors have no identified antigens. Study-wide points: Fewer deletions and N-nucleotide insertions were reportedly seen in common variable immunodeficiency TCR beta sequences.

Sequenced sample: peripheral blood mononuclear cells. The receptors here all came from a human donor with common variable immunodeficiency.

This clone was seen a few times. The CDR3 extends 3 residues past the end of the read, so its final part is completed from the germline J gene. The sample contains more than one DNA sequence encoding this CDR3. This chain links TRBV7-9 with TRBJ2-5; 8 bases fit TRBD1. The CDR3 is 14 amino acids. Trimming removed 5 bases from V and 5 bases from J; junction bases left unmatched: 7. Germline CDR1 is SEHNR and CDR2 is FQNEAQ (reference sequence). CDR3: CASSRSDRVETQYF. CDR3 DNA, as far as it was read: TGTGCCAGCAGCCGTTCGGACAGGGTTGAGACC.

This clone showed up just a few times. The sequence runs out 3 residues before the end of the CDR3; the remainder is reconstructed from the germline J gene. This rearrangement joins TRBV7-8 to TRBJ2-7; the D gene is possibly TRBD1 (5 bases). V was cut by 0 bases and J by 0 bases, with 12 bases left in between. This CDR3 contains 16 residues. The germline CDR1 and CDR2 sequences are SGHVS and FQNEAQ. Incomplete CDR3 DNA: TGTGCCAGCAGCTTAGCGGGCAGGGTGGGCTCCTACGAG. Translating gives CASSLAGRVGSYE. The full CDR3 protein reads CASSLAGRVGSYEQYF.

The CDR3 loop is CASSDPGAESTDTQYF. The CDR3 bases that were read are TGTGCCAGCAGTGACCCTGGGGCAGAGAGCACAGATACG. The rearrangement joins TRBV2 to TRBJ2-3; perhaps TRBD1 as D (5 bases). The CDR3 is cut off 3 residues early in the read; its end comes from the germline J gene. V was trimmed by 3 bases and J by 0 bases, leaving 13 bases between them. Germline V CDR1 and CDR2: SNHLY, FYNNEI. CDR3 length: 16 residues.

Worth noting for this clone: The read terminates 3 residues before the CDR3 end, so the remaining end is supplied by the germline J gene. V usage is TRBV10-2 and J usage is TRBJ2-3, with 8 bases fitting TRBD1. This CDR3 spans 14 amino acids. CDR1 is WSHSY and CDR2 is SAAADI in the germline V gene. Losses at the gene ends were 6 bases for V and 4 bases for J; bases not matched to a gene: 6. Partial CDR3 DNA: TGCGCCAGCAGGCAGACAGGGGAGGCAGATACG. Translation gives CASRQTGEADT. The whole CDR3 is CASRQTGEADTQYF.

For this clone: The read halts 3 residues ahead of the CDR3 end, with the missing end drawn from the germline J gene. The genes are TRBV19 and TRBJ1-2, with 11 bases identical to TRBD1. The germline gives CDR1 LNHDA, CDR2 SQIVND (reference sequence). Trimming at V came to 8 bases and at J to 4 bases, leaving 9 bases not matched to a gene. The length of the CDR3 is 15 residues. The CDR3 reads CASSAGTGGSYGYTF. CDR3 DNA (partial): TGTGCCAGTTCCGCCGGGACAGGGGGTAGCTATGGC. Variable domain in full (rest from reference TRBV19 and TRBJ1-2): DGGITQSPKYLFRKEGQNVTLSCEQNLNHDAMYWYRQDPGQGLRLIYYSQIVNDFQKGDIAEGYSVSREKKESFPLTVTSAQKNPTAFYLCASSAGTGGSYGYTFGSGTRLTVV.

About this clone itself: Read sequence stops 3 residues before the CDR3 end, and the germline J gene provides the missing end. The V call is TRBV13, the J call TRBJ2-5, with 10 bases that match TRBD1. This CDR3 has 13 residues. Germline CDR1 is PRHDT and CDR2 is FYEKMQ (reference sequence). Trimming at V came to 5 bases and at J to 5 bases, leaving 2 bases not matched to a gene. The CDR3 bases that were read are TGTGCCAGCAGCCGGACAGGGGGGGAGACC. It specifies CASSRTGGET. The whole CDR3 protein is CASSRTGGETQYF.

This clone was seen a few times. Incomplete CDR3 DNA: TGTGCCAGAAGCTTGGACAGGGGGAATCAGCCC. This translates into CARSLDRGNQP. The full CDR3 protein is CARSLDRGNQPQHF. The rearrangement links TRBV5-3 to TRBJ1-5, with 8 bases aligning to TRBD1. The read is 3 residues too short to cover the CDR3 end, so that end is filled in from the germline J gene. TRBV5-3 is reported as an ORF; its role is uncertain. V lost 0 bases to trimming and J lost 4 bases; unmatched junction nucleotides: 0. This CDR3 spans 14 amino acids.

This clone was recorded at least ten times. The sequence runs out 3 residues before the end of the CDR3; the remainder is reconstructed from the germline J gene. The chain links TRBV29-1 to TRBJ2-2; D might be TRBD1 (5 bases). The CDR3 loop spans 12 amino acids. Trimming stripped 7 bases from V and 4 bases from J, with 10 bases between. Looked up from germline, CDR1 is SQVTM and CDR2 is ANQGSEA. The CDR3 is CSAGQGTGELFF. The CDR3 bases that were read are TGCAGCGCCGGCCAGGGCACCGGGGAG.

The table lists this clone with a few counts. This CDR3 reads CASRPGQGAYEQYF. The CDR3 DNA, read in part, is TGTGCCAGCAGACCCGGACAGGGAGCCTACGAG. The V and J genes are TRBV6-2 or TRBV6-3 and TRBJ2-7; 8 nucleotides match TRBD1. The CDR3 end lies 3 residues beyond the end of the read and is filled in from the germline J gene. V was pared by 6 bases and J by 2 bases, with 6 bases of the junction left unmatched. CDR3 length equals 14 residues. CDR1 is MNHEY, CDR2 SVGEGT, per germline.

In this sample, this clone turned up many times. Read coverage stops 3 residues before the CDR3 terminus; the germline J gene supplies the remainder. The chain employs TRBV19 and TRBJ2-7; TRBD2 agrees at 11 bases. The CDR3 spans 18 residues. V lost 5 bases to trimming and J lost 0 bases; unmatched junction nucleotides: 12. Germline lookup yields CDR1 LNHDA and CDR2 SQIVND (reference sequence). CDR3 DNA (partial): TGTGCCAGTAGTGACGCCTCCCTTACTAGCGGGAGCTCCTACGAG. This translates into CASSDASLTSGSSYE. The full CDR3 protein is CASSDASLTSGSSYEQYF.

This clone is deemed medium-sized. With the read ending 3 residues before the CDR3 end, the germline J gene is used to fill in that end. The genes are TRBV7-8 and TRBJ2-1, with TRBD2 matching 9 bases. The V gene's germline CDR1 is SGHVS and CDR2 FQNEAQ. V trimming: 0 bases; J trimming: 3 bases; junction bases outside the gene matches: 0. The CDR3 totals 15 residues. The CDR3 loop reads CASSLAAGGYNEQFF. The DNA read from the CDR3 is TGTGCCAGCAGCTTAGCAGCGGGAGGCTACAATGAG.

This clone was seen only a few times. The read ends 3 residues shy of where the CDR3 ends; the end is completed using the germline J gene. V usage is TRBV19 and J usage is TRBJ1-5; perhaps TRBD1 as D (5 bases). V gave up 7 bases and J gave up 2 bases, with 15 bases separating them. Germline V lookup: CDR1 LNHDA, CDR2 SQIVND (reference sequence). The CDR3 spans 15 residues. The CDR3 sequence: CASKERGVGNQPQHF. CDR3 DNA (partial): TGTGCCAGTAAAGAGCGAGGGGTTGGCAATCAGCCC.

This clone was observed a handful of times. The sequence runs out 3 residues before the end of the CDR3; the remainder is reconstructed from the germline J gene. The V and J genes are TRBV5-1 and TRBJ2-7, with D perhaps matching TRBD1 (6 bases). V was cut by 6 bases and J by 0 bases, with 13 bases left in between. CDR3 length: 14 residues. The V gene's germline CDR1 is SGHRS and CDR2 YFSETQ. CDR3 sequence: CASKNDRYSYEQYF. The DNA read from the CDR3 is TGCGCCAGCAAGAACGACAGGTACTCCTACGAG.

Concerning this clone: The observed sequence ends 3 residues before the CDR3 terminus, with the missing tail filled in from the germline J gene. This sequence joins TRBV19 and TRBJ1-3; 7 bases map to TRBD1. Losses at the gene ends were 7 bases for V and 0 bases for J; bases not matched to a gene: 12. Germline assignment: CDR1 LNHDA and CDR2 SQIVND (reference sequence). The CDR3 totals 17 residues. Here the CDR3 reads CASTEVGGSNSGNTIYF. CDR3 DNA (partial): TGTGCCAGTACTGAAGTAGGGGGCTCCAACTCTGGAAACACC.

This clone was counted between two and nine times. The covered CDR3 bases are TGTGCCTGGAGTGCCCGGTGGCAGCCCGCTTCGGGTGATTCACCC. It is translated as CAWSARWQPASGDSP. The full CDR3 sequence reads CAWSARWQPASGDSPLHF. This chain links TRBV30 with TRBJ1-6; D gene unclear. Read coverage stops 3 residues before the CDR3 terminus; the germline J gene supplies the remainder. CDR1 and CDR2 (germline): GTSNPN, SVGIG (reference sequence). V was clipped by 1 base and J by 8 bases, with 24 bases between them. This CDR3 spans 18 amino acids.

This clone has just a few counts. The CDR3 is cut off 3 residues early in the read; its end comes from the germline J gene. V and J are TRBV7-2 and TRBJ2-1; TRBD1 aligns across 12 bases. V lost 3 bases to trimming and J lost 7 bases; unmatched junction nucleotides: 4. This CDR3 has 15 residues. CDR1 and CDR2 (germline): SGHTA, FQGNSA. The CDR3 loop reads CASSFGTGGWNEQFF. The covered CDR3 bases are TGTGCCAGCAGCTTCGGGACAGGGGGCTGGAATGAG.

This clone occurred many times. The CDR3 end lies 3 residues beyond the end of the read and is filled in from the germline J gene. This rearrangement joins TRBV29-1 to TRBJ1-1; D ambiguous. The CDR3 totals 13 residues. Germline CDR1 and CDR2: SQVTM and ANQGSEA. Between the trimmed V and J ends, which lost 3 bases and 4 bases, there was a span of 12 bases. The covered CDR3 bases are TGCAGCGTTGAGCAGGCTGTGGGCACTGAA. The encoded protein is CSVEQAVGTE. The CDR3 reads in full as CSVEQAVGTEAFF. Based on the CDR3 plus reference TRBV29-1 and TRBJ1-1, the full variable domain is SAVISQKPSRDICQRGTSLTIQCQVDSQVTMMFWYRQQPGQSLTLIATANQGSEATYESGFVIDKFPISRPNLTFSTLTVSNMSPEDSSIYLCSVEQAVGTEAFFGQGTRLTVV.

A word on this clone: With the read ending 3 residues before the CDR3 end, the germline J gene is used to fill in that end. The chain couples TRBV19 to TRBJ1-5, with D possibly being TRBD1 (5 bases). Germline CDR1 reads LNHDA; CDR2 reads SQIVND (reference sequence). The CDR3 is 17 residues long. The V end was cut by 0 bases, the J end by 6 bases, with 18 bases between. The covered CDR3 bases are TGTGCCAGTAGTATAGATCGGGGGATGAGGGGAGGTCAGCCC. As protein: CASSIDRGMRGGQP. The full CDR3 is CASSIDRGMRGGQPQHF.

This clone was recorded many times. From the germline J gene comes the end of the CDR3, since the read stops 3 residues before it. This sequence joins TRBV10-3 and TRBJ1-1, with D possibly being TRBD1 (5 bases). This CDR3 has 13 residues. Germline values: CDR1 ENHRY, CDR2 SYGVKD. The V and J ends lost 7 bases and 1 base respectively, with 10 bases between them. The covered CDR3 bases are TGTGCCATCAACCAAGACAGGAACACTGAA. Translated: CAINQDRNTE. In full, the CDR3 reads CAINQDRNTEAFF.

For this clone: The sequence runs out 3 residues before the end of the CDR3; the remainder is reconstructed from the germline J gene. Other DNA sequences in this specimen translate into the identical CDR3. V is TRBV29-1 and J is TRBJ2-3; tentative D call: TRBD1 (5 bases). Trimming took 8 bases from V and 5 from J, leaving 11 bases between them. Germline CDR1 is SQVTM and CDR2 is ANQGSEA. This CDR3 region has 11 residues. CDR3 protein: CSLQRGDTQYF. Incomplete CDR3 DNA: TGCAGCCTGCAAAGGGGAGATACG.